These T cell receptor beta chains were read from a single sample in a study of regulatory T cells in long-lasting Graves disease. Using its own MiXCR run on the multiplex PCR reads, TCRdb lists one record per CDR3 protein. The sample contains 400,000 to 500,000 distinct CDR3 sequences, 15% of which appear only once. In addition, the sample was reused for a study of T cells in Graves' hyperthyroidism and ophthalmopathy.

The sequences come from peripheral blood mononuclear cells (PBMCs), collected at new diagnosis, from a patient treated with antithyroid drugs. The receptors derive from a woman aged 35 to 49 with Graves disease. The CDR3 runs from the conserved cysteine through the conserved F or W. A D gene is named only where the DNA matches it firmly. Expanded clones are given a class, and other clones once, few, many or no size at all.

cdr3_nt cdr3_aa v_call clone_size j_call d_call
TGTGCCAGCACGTCCGAGCAGGCGCACCTCGAGAGCGCCATATATTTT CASTSEQAHLESAIYF TRBV28 many TRBJ1-3 -
TGTGCCAGCAGCTTAGACAGGACCTACGAGCAGTACTTC CASSLDRTYEQYF TRBV5-1 many TRBJ2-7 -
TGTGCCAGCAGCTTAGTAGTCCCCCTCGTGCAACAGACCCTACAAGAGACCCAGTACTTC CASSLVVPLVQQTLQETQYF TRBV7-6 many TRBJ2-5 -
TGTGCCAGCAGTTTTAGCGGAGGCACAGATACGCAGTATTTT CASSFSGGTDTQYF TRBV12-3/TRBV12-4 many TRBJ2-3 -
TGTGCCAGCAGCTTGGGCAGGCAAGAGGGCGAGCAGTACTTC CASSLGRQEGEQYF TRBV5-4 - TRBJ2-7 -
TGTGCCAGCAGCCAACCCCACGGGGTCCTAGCGGGAGTACGGACCGGGGAGCTGTTTTTT CASSQPHGVLAGVRTGELFF TRBV4-2 - TRBJ2-2 TRBD2
TGCAGCGTTGAAGGGGGACAGGGACCCACAGATACGCAGTATTTT CSVEGGQGPTDTQYF TRBV29-1 many TRBJ2-3 TRBD1
TGCAGTGCAACAGACGGGGTTGGCTATGGCTACACCTTC CSATDGVGYGYTF TRBV20-1 many TRBJ1-2 -
TGCGCCAGCAGCCTCGAGGGGGATTTTACTGAAGCTTTCTTT CASSLEGDFTEAFF TRBV4-1 few TRBJ1-1 -
TGTGCCAGCAGTTACCGGACGAACACTGAAGCTTTCTTT CASSYRTNTEAFF TRBV6-5 many TRBJ1-1 -
TGTGCCAGCAGCCAATCTGCGAACACTGAAGCTTTCTTT CASSQSANTEAFF TRBV3-1 many TRBJ1-1 -
TGTGCCAGTAGTATAAGTCTAGGTACAACCTACGAGCAGTACTTC CASSISLGTTYEQYF TRBV19 few TRBJ2-7 -
TGTGCCAGCAGTCGGACTAGCGGGAGAAATGAGCAGTTCTTC CASSRTSGRNEQFF TRBV2 many TRBJ2-1 TRBD2
TGTGCCAGCAGCTCCGGGACCCGGGATATCGATACGCAGTATTTT CASSSGTRDIDTQYF TRBV12-3/TRBV12-4 many TRBJ2-3 -
TGTGCCAGCAGTTTAAGGGTGGGACTAGCGGGTCAGCAAGAGACCCAGTACTTC CASSLRVGLAGQQETQYF TRBV28 many TRBJ2-5 TRBD2
TGTGCCAGCAGCCCTATAGCGGGAGCGAGCCAAGAGACCCAGTACTTC CASSPIAGASQETQYF TRBV7-9 - TRBJ2-5 TRBD2
TGTGCCAGCAGTCCGTTTTCAGGGCTAGCTCAACCTTACGAGCAGTACTTC CASSPFSGLAQPYEQYF TRBV27 many TRBJ2-7 -
TGTGCCAGCAGTCTCGACAGGGCCGGCGGAAACACCATATATTTT CASSLDRAGGNTIYF TRBV12-3/TRBV12-4 many TRBJ1-3 TRBD1
TGTGCCAGCAGTTTAGAGGCAGGGCGAGAAAAACTGTTTTTT CASSLEAGREKLFF TRBV28 many TRBJ1-4 -
TGTGCCAGCAGTTGGACAGGGGTTGACATTCAGTACTTC CASSWTGVDIQYF TRBV28 - TRBJ2-4 TRBD1
TGTGCCAGTAGTATAGTTGACCAGAGGGAAAAACTGTTTTTT CASSIVDQREKLFF TRBV19 few TRBJ1-4 -
TGTGCCAGCAGTCCTCTGACAGGGAACCAAGAGACCCAGTACTTC CASSPLTGNQETQYF TRBV28 many TRBJ2-5 TRBD1
TGTGCCAGCAGCTTTCCGGGACAGTATGAAAAACTGTTTTTT CASSFPGQYEKLFF TRBV7-9 few TRBJ1-4 TRBD1
TGTGCCAGCAGTACCTCCGACAGTTACAATGAGCAGTTCTTC CASSTSDSYNEQFF TRBV2 many TRBJ2-1 -
TGTGCCAGCAGTTTAGGGGAGGGGTACAATCAGCCCCAGCATTTT CASSLGEGYNQPQHF TRBV12-3/TRBV12-4 many TRBJ1-5 -
TGTGCCACCAGCAGAGTCGAGCGGGAGGCTATAGATACGCAGTATTTT CATSRVEREAIDTQYF TRBV15 few TRBJ2-3 TRBD2
TGTGCCAGCAGCTCCCCGGACAGGAACACTGAAGCTTTCTTT CASSSPDRNTEAFF TRBV9 many TRBJ1-1 -
TGTGCCACCAGCAGATCCGCGGACAAAAAGTTCTTC CATSRSADKKFF TRBV15 many TRBJ2-1 -
TGCGCCAGCAGCCAAGGACCCCCTACCGGGTCCGGGAACACTGAAGCTTTCTTT CASSQGPPTGSGNTEAFF TRBV11-2 few TRBJ1-1 -
TGTGCCAGCAGCTTAGGGGCTGACAGGAGCGCTCAGTACTTC CASSLGADRSAQYF TRBV7-2 many TRBJ2-4 -
TGCAGCGTTCGCTACTCTGGAAACACCATATATTTT CSVRYSGNTIYF TRBV29-1 many TRBJ1-3 -
TGCAGCGTTGAATGGGTGGGGGACAGGGGGCACACTGAAGCTTTCTTT CSVEWVGDRGHTEAFF TRBV29-1 many TRBJ1-1 TRBD1
TGTGCCATCAGTCCCAATACCCAGGGTTACGAGCAGTACTTC CAISPNTQGYEQYF TRBV10-3 - TRBJ2-7 -
TGCGCCAGCAGCCCCGGACTAGTTTTAATCCATGAGCAGTTCTTC CASSPGLVLIHEQFF TRBV5-1 many TRBJ2-1 TRBD2
TGTGCCAGCAATCAGCGGGAGGGATCCTACAATGAGCAGTTCTTC CASNQREGSYNEQFF TRBV12-3/TRBV12-4 many TRBJ2-1 TRBD2
TGTGCCACCGGGGGGGGGGCAACTAATGAAAAACTGTTTTTT CATGGGATNEKLFF TRBV15 many TRBJ1-4 -
TGTGCCAGCAGTAACCTACAGGGTCTGGGCAATCAGCCCCAGCATTTT CASSNLQGLGNQPQHF TRBV28 many TRBJ1-5 -
TGTGCCAGCGCGGGATTCTATAATTCACCCCTCCACTTT CASAGFYNSPLHF TRBV11-2 many TRBJ1-6 -
TGTGCCAGCAGACGACAGGGGGCGGACTACGAGCAGTACTTC CASRRQGADYEQYF TRBV5-6 few TRBJ2-7 TRBD1
TGTGCCAGCAGCCATCTCGGAGGGGGCTTGACCGGGGAGCTGTTTTTT CASSHLGGGLTGELFF TRBV3-1 many TRBJ2-2 -
TGTGCGTGGATGGAGTTGGGCAATGAGCAGTTCTTC CAWMELGNEQFF TRBV30 once TRBJ2-1 -
TGCGCCAGCAGCACCGGACGGCACCAAGAGACCCAGTACTTC CASSTGRHQETQYF TRBV5-1 - TRBJ2-5 -
TGTGCCAGCAGCCGCCGGGGACTTGGAGAGCAGTTCTTC CASSRRGLGEQFF TRBV12-3/TRBV12-4 - TRBJ2-1 -
TGTGCTAGTGGTTTGGAAGACAGGATTTTGGCTTTCTTT CASGLEDRILAFF TRBV12-5 many TRBJ1-1 -
TGTGCCAGCAGTAAGCCTCGACAGGGAGGGACAGATACGCAGTATTTT CASSKPRQGGTDTQYF TRBV2 many TRBJ2-3 -
TGTGCCAGCGGGGGGAGTGGGTTTGGAGAAAAACTGTTTTTT CASGGSGFGEKLFF TRBV2 many TRBJ1-4 -
TGTGCCAGCAGCACAGGGGCCGGGGAGCTGTTTTTT CASSTGAGELFF TRBV2 many TRBJ2-2 TRBD1
TGTGCCAGCAGCTTTGGGTCAGGGGGGTACAATCAGCCCCAGCATTTT CASSFGSGGYNQPQHF TRBV11-2 few TRBJ1-5 TRBD1
TGCAGCGTCGGGGATAGCGGGCGAGGGCCATACGAGCAGTACTTC CSVGDSGRGPYEQYF TRBV29-1 - TRBJ2-7 TRBD2
TGTGCCAGCAGCAAGCTAGCGGGAGCCCGAACAGATACGCAGTATTTT CASSKLAGARTDTQYF TRBV5-6 many TRBJ2-3 TRBD2
TGTGCCAGCAGCCAAGACAGAACCTTAAGCTCTGGGGCCAACGTCCTGACTTTC CASSQDRTLSSGANVLTF TRBV3-1 few TRBJ2-6 -
TGCGCCAGCCGTAGAACGGGAGCAACTAATGAAAAACTGTTTTTT CASRRTGATNEKLFF TRBV4-1 - TRBJ1-4 -
TGTGCCAGCAGTGGGAGGGGGCCAAACACTGAAGCTTTCTTT CASSGRGPNTEAFF TRBV28 many TRBJ1-1 TRBD1
TGTGCCAGTAGCGCAGACCTGAACACTGAAGCTTTCTTT CASSADLNTEAFF TRBV19 few TRBJ1-1 -
TGTGCCAGCAGACCGAGGGGTGGGCGCAGAGATCAAGAGACCCAGTACTTC CASRPRGGRRDQETQYF TRBV28 many TRBJ2-5 -
TGTGCCAGCAGTTCGTCATCCACCGGGGAGCTGTTTTTT CASSSSSTGELFF TRBV28 many TRBJ2-2 -